Listed below are T cell receptor beta chains from one sample, sequenced in a study of early T cells in non-severe SARS-CoV-2 infection. TCRdb itself ran the 5' RACE reads through MiXCR, one entry per CDR3 protein. Found here are more than 85,000 distinct CDR3 sequences, over 10% of them singletons; the top ten hold over 5%. The sequencing input was whole blood. These receptor sequences come from an adult who was a healthcare worker with PCR-confirmed SARS-CoV-2 infection or an uninfected control (not recorded which). CDR3s include the opening cysteine and the closing phenylalanine or tryptophan. The D gene is left open where the match is weak. The size of a clone is reported for some rows only, either as once, few or many, or as a class for expanded clones.

D | size | J | V | CDR3 | DNA
TRBD2 | . | TRBJ2-3 | TRBV28 | CASSLVPGGGIAGGPDTQYF | TGTGCCAGCAGTTTAGTTCCGGGAGGGGGTATAGCGGGAGGTCCAGATACGCAGTATTTT
TRBD2 | many | TRBJ2-5 | TRBV11-2 | CASSTPTWVAGVETQYF | TGTGCCAGCAGCACCCCTACGTGGGTGGCGGGAGTAGAGACCCAGTACTTC
. | few | TRBJ1-1 | TRBV27 | CASSLWGESDTEAFF | TGTGCCAGCAGTTTATGGGGGGAAAGCGACACTGAAGCTTTCTTT
. | . | TRBJ1-5 | TRBV20-1 | CSAGGDSNQPQHF | TGCAGTGCTGGCGGTGATAGCAATCAGCCCCAGCATTTT
TRBD1 | . | TRBJ1-6 | TRBV7-2 | CASSLSLGGAGGNSPLHF | TGTGCCAGCAGCTTAAGTCTAGGGGGCGCAGGCGGGAATTCACCCCTCCACTTT
. | few | TRBJ2-5 | TRBV29-1 | CSVELGETQYF | TGCAGCGTTGAGCTGGGAGAGACCCAGTACTTC
. | many | TRBJ2-1 | TRBV12-3/TRBV12-4 | CASSLSNEQFF | TGTGCCAGCAGTTTAAGCAATGAGCAGTTCTTC
. | many | TRBJ2-1 | TRBV29-1 | CSAADWPDNEQFF | TGCAGCGCCGCGGACTGGCCCGACAATGAGCAGTTCTTC
. | few | TRBJ2-1 | TRBV4-1 | CASSHRDGSYNEQFF | TGCGCCAGCAGCCACCGGGACGGCTCCTACAATGAGCAGTTCTTC
. | many | TRBJ1-2 | TRBV18 | CASSPLANYGYTF | TGTGCCAGCTCACCACTGGCGAACTATGGCTACACCTTC
. | many | TRBJ1-4 | TRBV20-1 | CSAPIWGAEKLFF | TGCAGTGCTCCGATTTGGGGGGCTGAAAAACTGTTTTTT
. | many | TRBJ1-1 | TRBV7-9 | CASSGAGTEAFF | TGTGCCAGCTCGGGGGCTGGGACTGAAGCTTTCTTT
TRBD1 | . | TRBJ1-6 | TRBV5-6 | CASRKGAGSYNSPLHF | TGTGCCAGCAGGAAGGGGGCTGGGTCCTATAATTCACCCCTCCACTTT
TRBD2 | few | TRBJ2-5 | TRBV20-1 | CSASGPSGRASETQYF | TGCAGTGCTAGCGGCCCCAGCGGGAGGGCCTCTGAGACCCAGTACTTC
. | many | TRBJ1-1 | TRBV6-5 | CASSYGTEAFF | TGTGCCAGCAGTTATGGCACTGAAGCTTTCTTT
. | . | TRBJ2-1 | TRBV20-1 | CSARRPRQRLGEQFF | TGCAGTGCTAGAAGACCGCGACAGCGGCTGGGTGAGCAGTTCTTC
TRBD2 | . | TRBJ2-4 | TRBV6-2/TRBV6-3 | CASSWGRLATIQYF | TGTGCCAGCAGTTGGGGAAGACTAGCGACCATTCAGTACTTC
. | . | TRBJ2-1 | TRBV28 | CAARDLSANEQFF | TGTGCCGCCCGGGACCTATCGGCAAATGAGCAGTTCTTC
TRBD2 | few | TRBJ2-3 | TRBV12-3/TRBV12-4 | CASSRTGTNTDTQYF | TGTGCCAGCAGTCGGACCGGGACTAACACAGATACGCAGTATTTT
TRBD2 | many | TRBJ2-7 | TRBV5-4 | CASSLLRTSGSNEQYF | TGTGCCAGCAGCTTGCTTAGGACTAGCGGGAGCAACGAGCAGTACTTC
. | few | TRBJ2-1 | TRBV20-1 | CSTSTGTYNEQFF | TGCAGTACGTCCACCGGGACTTACAATGAGCAGTTCTTC
. | . | TRBJ1-4 | TRBV28 | CASSLFGGYDEKLFF | TGTGCCAGCAGTTTATTCGGGGGTTACGATGAAAAACTGTTTTTT
. | . | TRBJ2-1 | TRBV28 | CASSTGPTVDEQFF | TGTGCCAGCAGCACCGGCCCAACTGTGGATGAGCAGTTCTTC
. | many | TRBJ2-7 | TRBV6-5 | CASSSLQGRHGSYEQYF | TGTGCCAGCAGTTCACTACAGGGACGCCACGGCTCCTACGAGCAGTACTTC
. | few | TRBJ2-4 | TRBV6-2/TRBV6-3 | CASRDGNPNIQYF | TGTGCCAGCAGGGACGGGAATCCAAACATTCAGTACTTC
. | many | TRBJ1-3 | TRBV2 | CASRAWQTGNTIYF | TGTGCCAGCAGGGCTTGGCAGACTGGAAACACCATATATTTT
. | few | TRBJ2-2 | TRBV13 | CASSLRAKIADTGELFF | TGTGCCAGCAGTCTACGTGCTAAAATAGCGGATACCGGGGAGCTGTTTTTT